This T cell receptor (beta chain) was sequenced in a study of PD-L1 blockade in urothelial cancer. Whole-study context: Blood drawn 3 weeks (second dose) and 6 weeks after treatment start was analyzed. Median T cell yield per blood sample was over 140,000 cells. Notes on the study in general: Clonality of blood TCR below the median before treatment predicted better survival.

Time point denoted: pretreatment peripheral blood. Between 1 and 8 samples per patient were obtained, pretreatment and on-treatment. Clones were sequenced by immunoSEQ multiplex PCR, and TCRdb holds only the in-frame ones, with some missing. The profile covers more than 55,000 clones, with more than 80% appearing a single time and around 5.4% taken by the ten largest. To note about this clone: The antigen remains unidentified.

CDR1 and CDR2 (germline): SGHRS, YFSETQ. V lost 2 bases and J 7 bases, leaving 12 bases between the germline ends. This CDR3 is built from 13 residues. This chain uses TRBV5-1 with TRBJ1-2; D remains unclear. The source material was PBMCs, sampled around atezolizumab (anti-PD-L1) treatment. The sequence was obtained from a man between 70 and 80 years old with urothelial cancer. CDR3 DNA: TGCGCCAGCAGCTTCCCAGAGGGAGGTGGCTACACCTTC. Translating it yields CASSFPEGGGYTF.